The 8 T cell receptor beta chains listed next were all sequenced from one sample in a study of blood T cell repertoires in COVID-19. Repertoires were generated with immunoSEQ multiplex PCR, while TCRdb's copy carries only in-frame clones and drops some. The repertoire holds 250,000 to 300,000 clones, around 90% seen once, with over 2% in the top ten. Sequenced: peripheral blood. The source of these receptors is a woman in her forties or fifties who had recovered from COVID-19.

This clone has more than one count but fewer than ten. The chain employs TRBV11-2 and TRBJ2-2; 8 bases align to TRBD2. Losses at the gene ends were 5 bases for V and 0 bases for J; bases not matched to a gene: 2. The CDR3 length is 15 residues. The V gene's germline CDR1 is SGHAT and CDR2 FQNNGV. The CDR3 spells CASSQTSANTGELFF. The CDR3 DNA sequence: TGTGCCAGCAGCCAGACTAGCGCGAACACCGGGGAGCTGTTTTTT.

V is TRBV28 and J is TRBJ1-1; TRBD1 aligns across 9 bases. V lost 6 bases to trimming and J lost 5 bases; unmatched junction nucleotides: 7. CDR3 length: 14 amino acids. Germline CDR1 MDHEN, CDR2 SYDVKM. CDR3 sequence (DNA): TGTGCCAGCAGCCCCGGGACAGGGTGGACTGAAGCTTTCTTT. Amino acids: CASSPGTGWTEAFF.

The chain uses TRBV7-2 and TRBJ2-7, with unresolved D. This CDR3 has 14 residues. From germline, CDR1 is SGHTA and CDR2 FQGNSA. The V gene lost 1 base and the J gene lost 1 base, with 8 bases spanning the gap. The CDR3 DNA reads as TGTGCCAGCAGCTTAGTCGAGTTGTCCTACGAGCAGTACTTC. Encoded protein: CASSLVELSYEQYF.

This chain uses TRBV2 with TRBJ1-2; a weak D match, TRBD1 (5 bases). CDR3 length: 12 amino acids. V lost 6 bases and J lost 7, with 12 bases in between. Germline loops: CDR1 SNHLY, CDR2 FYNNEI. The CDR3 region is CASRNDRSGYTF. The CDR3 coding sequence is TGTGCCAGCAGAAATGACAGATCTGGCTACACCTTC. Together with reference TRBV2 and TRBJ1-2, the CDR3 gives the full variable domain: EPEVTQTPSHQVTQMGQEVILRCVPISNHLYFYWYRQILGQKVEFLVSFYNNEISEKSEIFDDQFSVERPDGSNFTLKIRSTKLEDSAMYFCASRNDRSGYTFGSGTRLTVV.

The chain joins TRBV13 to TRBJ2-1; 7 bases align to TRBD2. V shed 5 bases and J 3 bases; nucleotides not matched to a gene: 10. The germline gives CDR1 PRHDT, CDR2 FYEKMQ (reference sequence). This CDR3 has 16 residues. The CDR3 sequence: CASSRDGLAVYNEQFF. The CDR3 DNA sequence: TGTGCCAGCAGCAGGGATGGGCTAGCGGTCTACAATGAGCAGTTCTTC.

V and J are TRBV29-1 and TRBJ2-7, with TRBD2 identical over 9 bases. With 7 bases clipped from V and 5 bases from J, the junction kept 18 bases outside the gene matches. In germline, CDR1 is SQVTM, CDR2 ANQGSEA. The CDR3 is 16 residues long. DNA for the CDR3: TGCAGCGCCGGCTCGGGGGCGGGAGGGCCTACGAACGAGCAGTACTTC. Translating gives CSAGSGAGGPTNEQYF.

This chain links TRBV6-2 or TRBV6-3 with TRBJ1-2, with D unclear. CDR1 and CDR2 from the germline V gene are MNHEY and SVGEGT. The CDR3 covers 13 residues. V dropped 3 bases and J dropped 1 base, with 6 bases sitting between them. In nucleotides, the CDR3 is TGTGCCAGCAGTTATGAGATTAACTATGGCTACACCTTC. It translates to CASSYEINYGYTF.

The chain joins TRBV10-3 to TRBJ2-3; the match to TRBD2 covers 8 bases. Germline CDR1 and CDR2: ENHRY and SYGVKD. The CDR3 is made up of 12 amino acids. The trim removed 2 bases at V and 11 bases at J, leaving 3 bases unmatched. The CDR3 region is CAISESGSEQYF. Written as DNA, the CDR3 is TGTGCCATCAGTGAGAGCGGGAGTGAGCAGTATTTT.